What follows describes a single TCR beta chain. These data are taken from a study of PD-1 blockade in classical Hodgkin lymphoma. As for time point: cycle 4 day 1 (C4D1), after less than seven weeks of nivolumab. The patients all showed relapse after autologous stem cell transplantation, while their brentuximab vedotin exposure varied. The protocol was immunoSEQ multiplex PCR, while the TCRdb copy is restricted to in-frame clones and leaves out a portion. The sample includes roughly 100,000 clones, approximately 90% of them seen just once. The receptor was derived from a human donor with classical Hodgkin lymphoma. The specimen comprised peripheral blood mononuclear cells (PBMCs), sampled before the fourth cycle of nivolumab.

In DNA form, the CDR3 reads TGTGCCAGCAGTGGCGAAAAAACAGGGAACTATGGCTACACCTTC. As protein: CASSGEKTGNYGYTF. The chain links TRBV25-1 to TRBJ1-2; a weak D match, TRBD1 (6 bases). This CDR3 is 15 amino acids long. The V end lost 4 bases, the J end lost 2 bases, and 14 bases lay between the germline ends. Germline CDR1 MGHDK, CDR2 SYGVNS.